This TCR beta chain is from a study of CD8+ T cells in alopecia areata. Whole-study context: The drug, tofacitinib, lasted 6 to 18 months, followed by 6 months off drug. Study-level results: Resident alphabeta T cells of normal skin are also sequenced in scalp samples.

Following extraction, RNA underwent reverse transcription to cDNA, which served as the sequencing template. Profiled with immunoSEQ multiplex PCR; TCRdb holds only in-frame clones, not every one. The sample contains 120,000 or so clones, under 40% of which appear only once. In germline, CDR1 is SGHRS, CDR2 YFSETQ. CDR3 length: 16 residues. V lost 4 bases and J lost 1; bases outside the gene matches: 4. The investigators collected lesional scalp punch biopsies and peripheral blood from alopecia areata patients. It was from PBMCs that CD4+ and CD8+ T cells were sorted. As regards this clone: Its specificity is unknown.

The sample taken for sequencing was CD4+ T cells sorted from blood. V gene TRBV5-1 combines with J gene TRBJ2-3; 12 nucleotides agree with TRBD1. The TCR was taken from a human donor with alopecia areata. The CDR3 here is CASSPGQGAGTDTQYF. CDR3 sequence (DNA): TGCGCCAGCAGCCCGGGACAGGGGGCCGGCACAGATACGCAGTATTTT.